This TCR beta chain was sequenced for a study of beta chain features in type 1 diabetes. The study reverse transcribed the entire isolated RNA, so it sequenced expressed TCRB transcripts. The repertoire was sequenced with immunoSEQ multiplex PCR; TCRdb's copy has only in-frame clones and lacks some. Seen here are 350,000 to 400,000 clones, over 12% observed once, and the top ten hold approximately 0.02%. There are 14 residues in the CDR3. Trimming shortened V by 1 base and J by 1 base, and 8 bases separated the two germline ends. The V gene's germline CDR1 is SGDLS and CDR2 YYNGEE. Sorting with CD45RO/CCR7/CD25/CD127/CD95/CD27 yielded naive, central memory, regulatory and stem-like memory CD4+ cells.

The V call is TRBV9, the J call TRBJ2-5, with D tentatively TRBD2 (5 bases). This receptor was taken from a young woman in good health. Material: naive CD4+ T cells from blood. The CDR3 is CASSVRGGQETQYF. CDR3 DNA sequence: TGTGCCAGCAGCGTACGAGGAGGCCAAGAGACCCAGTACTTC.